This record concerns one T cell receptor beta chain sequence. This CDR3 region has 13 residues. Germline CDR1 is MNHEY and CDR2 is SVGAGI. After removal of 6 bases from V and 1 base from J, the junction contained 0 bases not matched to a gene. This sample stems from a study of blood T cell repertoires in COVID-19. Study-wide background: T cells, B-cell-depleted T cells, or PBMCs supplied cDNA or gDNA.

Original processing notes: It was from reference gene primer amplification that nucleated cell counts were estimated. TCRdb's table, derived via immunoSEQ multiplex PCR, lists solely in-frame clones and lacks some. V, J and clone size are taken as reported in that table, and D and trimming were inferred from the DNA itself. The table shows over 45,000 clones, with roughly 76% occurring only once. The receptor was derived from a man in his fifties or sixties with active or convalescent COVID-19. The J gene is TRBJ2-3, the V gene TRBV6-5; 8 bases agree with TRBD2. The sequencing sample was made of peripheral blood. The CDR3 sequence: CASRGLGTDTQYF. Here the CDR3 DNA reads TGTGCCAGCAGGGGACTAGGCACAGATACGCAGTATTTT.